This T cell receptor beta chain appears in the sequencing data of a study of T cell repertoires in cytomegalovirus infection. Overall study: Selected CMV epitopes included recently identified HLA-C-restricted ones as well as well-studied HLA-B-restricted ones. CMV infection plus the matching HLA type was flagged by public TCR beta signatures.

This clonotype came up a few times. Its antigen remains unidentified. TCRdb re-called the reads with MiXCR, one entry per CDR3 protein. Of fewer than 900,000 distinct CDR3 sequences detected, about 27% appear once; the ten largest clones hold less than 15%. V lost 3 bases to trimming and J lost 2 bases; unmatched junction nucleotides: 8. The CDR3 totals 17 residues. The receptor's source is a human donor in good health (CMV status not recorded). Some clones in this sample may be carry-over from other donors' samples. The specimen comprised cultured CD8+ T cells from PBMCs, sampled from culture after CMV antigen stimulation. The chain employs TRBV12-3 or TRBV12-4 and TRBJ2-2, with 8 nucleotides matching TRBD2. The CDR3 sequence is CASSLGLAGYNTGELFF. The DNA for the CDR3 is TGTGCCAGCAGTTTGGGCTTAGCGGGATATAACACCGGGGAGCTGTTTTTT.